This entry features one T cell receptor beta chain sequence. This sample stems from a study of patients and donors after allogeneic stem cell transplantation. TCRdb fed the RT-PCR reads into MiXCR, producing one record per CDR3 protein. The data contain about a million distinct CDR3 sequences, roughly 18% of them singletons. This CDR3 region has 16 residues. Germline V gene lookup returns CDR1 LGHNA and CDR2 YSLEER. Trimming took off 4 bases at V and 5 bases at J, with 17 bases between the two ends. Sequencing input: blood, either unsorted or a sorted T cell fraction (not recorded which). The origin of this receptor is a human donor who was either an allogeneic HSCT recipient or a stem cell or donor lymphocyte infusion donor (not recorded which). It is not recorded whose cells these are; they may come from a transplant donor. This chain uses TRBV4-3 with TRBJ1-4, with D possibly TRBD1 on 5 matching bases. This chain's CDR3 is CASSRDAYGGNEKLFF. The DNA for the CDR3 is TGCGCCAGCAGCCGGGACGCTTATGGCGGCAATGAAAAACTGTTTTTT.